The sample holds a few counts of the clone carrying this T cell receptor beta chain. In TCRdb, the 5' RACE reads were re-called with MiXCR into one record per CDR3 protein. The table records roughly 250,000 distinct CDR3 sequences, 7% of them present only once. Everyone who gave samples was a healthy Caucasian. This specimen comes from a study of identical twins. These records were also assigned to another study, of yellow fever vaccine responses in identical twins.

Sequenced sample: memory (CD45RO+) T cells sorted from blood. This clonotype was sampled from a woman between 18 and 30 years old in good health.

Here the CDR3 reads CASSRPTSDNLGDTQYF. The CDR3 DNA follows: TGTGCCAGCAGCCGCCCGACTAGCGACAACCTAGGAGATACGCAGTATTTT. J is TRBJ2-3 and V is TRBV5-4; 8 nucleotides agree with TRBD2. Germline V gene lookup returns CDR1 SGHNT and CDR2 YYREEE (reference sequence). The junction had 15 bases not matched to a gene; V was cut back by 4 bases and J by 5 bases. The CDR3 is 17 amino acids.